This T cell receptor beta chain was retrieved from a study of blood T cell repertoires in COVID-19. Trimming removed 10 bases from V and 8 bases from J; junction bases left unmatched: 6. The CDR3 runs 13 residues. Germline V gene lookup returns CDR1 MGHDK and CDR2 SYGVNS. Authors' processing steps: Scientists estimated how many nucleated cells there were by amplifying reference gene primers. Generated by immunoSEQ multiplex PCR, the TCRdb table keeps only in-frame clones and is missing some. V, J and clone size were drawn from that table, and D and trimming were deduced from the DNA. The table records about 350,000 clones, about 89% of them present only once. Individuals aged roughly 18 to 95 years were recruited from 20 to 25 US areas. Participants' own reports of clinical history determined their cohort assignment. Donors of Cohort 3 who recovered were those that had two negative PCRs, clearance, or symptom resolution.

This chain joins TRBV25-1 and TRBJ1-6; TRBD1 matches 9 bases. Sequencing input: PBMCs or T cells enriched from blood (not recorded which). The clonotype originates from a woman aged 25 to 39 who had recovered from COVID-19. CDR3 nucleotides: TGTGCCACCCAACAGGGGGCATATTCACCCCTCCACTTT. Residues: CATQQGAYSPLHF.